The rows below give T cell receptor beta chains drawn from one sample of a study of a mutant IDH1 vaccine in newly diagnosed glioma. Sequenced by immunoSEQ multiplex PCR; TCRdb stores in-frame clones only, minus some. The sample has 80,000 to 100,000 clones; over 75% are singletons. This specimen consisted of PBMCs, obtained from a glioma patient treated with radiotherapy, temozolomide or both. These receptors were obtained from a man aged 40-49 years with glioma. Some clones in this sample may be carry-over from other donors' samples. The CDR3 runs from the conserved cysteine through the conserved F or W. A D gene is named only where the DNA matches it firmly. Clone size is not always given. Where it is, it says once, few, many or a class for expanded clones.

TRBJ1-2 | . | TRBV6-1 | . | CASILSPGVLYGYTF | TGTGCCAGCATTTTAAGCCCAGGGGTTCTCTATGGCTACACCTTC
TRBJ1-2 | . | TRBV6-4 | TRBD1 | CASSDPRTGLNGYTF | TGTGCCAGCAGTGACCCACGGACAGGGTTGAATGGCTACACCTTC
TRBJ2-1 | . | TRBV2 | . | CASGFNSYNEQFF | TGTGCCAGCGGGTTTAACAGCTACAATGAGCAGTTCTTC
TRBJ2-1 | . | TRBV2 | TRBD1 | CASRGFGTGGYNEQFF | TGTGCCAGCAGGGGGTTCGGGACAGGGGGCTACAATGAGCAGTTCTTC
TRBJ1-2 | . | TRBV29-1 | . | CSVSLNYGYTF | TGCAGCGTCTCCCTTAACTATGGCTACACCTTC
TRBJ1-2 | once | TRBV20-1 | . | CSAWVNYGYTF | TGCAGTGCTTGGGTTAACTATGGCTACACCTTC
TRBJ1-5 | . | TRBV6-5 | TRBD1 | CASSWDRGNQPQHF | TGTGCCAGCAGTTGGGACAGGGGGAATCAGCCCCAGCATTTT
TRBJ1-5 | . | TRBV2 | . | CASSNTGLGSNQPQHF | TGTGCCAGCAGTAATACAGGGTTAGGAAGCAATCAGCCCCAGCATTTT
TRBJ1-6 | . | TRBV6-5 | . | CASSYSITVNSPLHF | TGTGCCAGCAGTTACTCGATTACAGTTAATTCACCCCTCCACTTT
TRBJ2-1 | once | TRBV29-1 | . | CSVMRDLYNEQFF | TGCAGCGTTATGCGGGACCTGTACAATGAGCAGTTCTTC
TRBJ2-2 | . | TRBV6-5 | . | CASSYNRVSGELFF | TGTGCCAGCAGTTACAACCGGGTGTCGGGGGAGCTGTTTTTT
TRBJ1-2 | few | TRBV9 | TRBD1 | CASSSQGYGYTF | TGTGCCAGCAGCTCACAGGGGTATGGCTACACCTTC
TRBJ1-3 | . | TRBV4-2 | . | CASSQGGSGYGNTIYF | TGTGCCAGCAGCCAAGGAGGATCAGGGTACGGAAACACCATATATTTT
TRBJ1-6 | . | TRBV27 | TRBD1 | CASSFTGVSYNSPLHF | TGTGCCAGCAGTTTCACAGGGGTCTCCTATAATTCACCCCTCCACTTT
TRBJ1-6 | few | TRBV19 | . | CASSIVGAWNSPLHF | TGTGCCAGTAGTATAGTTGGGGCCTGGAATTCACCCCTCCACTTT
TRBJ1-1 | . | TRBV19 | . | CASTGTSNTEAFF | TGTGCCTCTACAGGGACGTCGAACACTGAAGCTTTCTTT
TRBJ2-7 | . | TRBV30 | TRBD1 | CAGRTGTHEQYF | TGTGCCGGACGGACAGGGACCCACGAGCAGTACTTC
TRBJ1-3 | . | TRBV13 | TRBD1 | CASSLRGDSGNTIYF | TGTGCCAGCAGCCTCAGGGGGGACTCTGGAAACACCATATATTTT
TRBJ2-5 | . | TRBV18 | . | CASSPPPVGETQYF | TGTGCCAGCTCACCACCACCGGTAGGAGAGACCCAGTACTTC
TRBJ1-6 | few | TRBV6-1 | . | CASVSREGNSPLHF | TGTGCCAGCGTCTCCCGGGAGGGGAATTCACCCCTCCACTTT
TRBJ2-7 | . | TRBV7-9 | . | CASRNTGDEQYF | TGTGCCAGCAGAAACACGGGGGACGAGCAGTACTTC
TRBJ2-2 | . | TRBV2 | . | CASSRGTFFNTGELFF | TGTGCCAGCAGTCGTGGGACATTTTTCAACACCGGGGAGCTGTTTTTT